The 3 T cell receptor beta chains below all came from one sample that was sequenced in a study of blood T cell repertoires in COVID-19. Libraries were prepared by immunoSEQ multiplex PCR; TCRdb keeps only in-frame clonotypes and omits some of them. The repertoire holds around 330,000 clones, with 88% as singletons. The specimen was peripheral blood. The source of these receptors is a woman in her fifties or sixties with active or convalescent COVID-19.

The sample holds one count of this clone. The chain employs TRBV7-9 and TRBJ1-1; D remains ambiguous. The ends were cut back, 5 bases at V and 3 bases at J, with 16 bases in the middle. The CDR3 length is 15 residues. In germline, CDR1 is SEHNR, CDR2 FQNEAQ (reference sequence). The CDR3: CASSIPGPLDTEAFF. CDR3 coding DNA: TGTGCCAGCAGCATACCTGGGCCTTTAGACACTGAAGCTTTCTTT.

The V gene is TRBV11-2, the J gene TRBJ2-3; D perhaps matches TRBD1 (5 bases). Germline CDR1 reads SGHAT; CDR2 reads FQNNGV. There are 15 residues in the CDR3. Deletions cut 2 bases from V and 5 bases from J, with 14 bases between. The CDR3 reads CASSLLGPQGDTQYF. In DNA form, the CDR3 reads TGTGCCAGCAGCTTATTAGGCCCCCAGGGAGATACGCAGTATTTT.

V and J are TRBV18 and TRBJ2-3, with D uncertain. V was trimmed by 1 base and J by 2 bases, leaving 7 bases between them. Germline-derived CDR1 and CDR2 are KGHSH and LQKENI. The CDR3 is 14 residues long. CDR3 residues: CASSPQQFTDTQYF. Written as DNA, the CDR3 is TGTGCCAGCTCACCACAACAGTTCACAGATACGCAGTATTTT. Full variable domain (missing parts from reference TRBV18 and TRBJ2-3): NAGVMQNPRHLVRRRGQEARLRCSPMKGHSHVYWYRQLPEEGLKFMVYLQKENIIDESGMPKERFSAEFPKEGPSILRIQQVVRGDSAAYFCASSPQQFTDTQYFGPGTRLTVL.